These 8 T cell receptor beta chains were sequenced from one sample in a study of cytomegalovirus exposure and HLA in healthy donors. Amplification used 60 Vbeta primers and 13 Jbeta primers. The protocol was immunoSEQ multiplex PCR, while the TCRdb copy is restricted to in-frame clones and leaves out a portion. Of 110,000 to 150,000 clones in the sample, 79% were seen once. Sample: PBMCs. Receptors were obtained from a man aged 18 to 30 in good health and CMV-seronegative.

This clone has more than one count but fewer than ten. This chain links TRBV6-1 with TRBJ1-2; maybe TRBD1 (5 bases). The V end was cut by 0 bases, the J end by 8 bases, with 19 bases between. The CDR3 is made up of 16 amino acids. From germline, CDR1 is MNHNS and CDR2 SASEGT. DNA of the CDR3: TGTGCCAGCAGTGAAGCGCTGGCAGGGCCCGGGCGGGGCTACACCTTC. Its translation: CASSEALAGPGRGYTF.

The CDR3 loop reads CASSLPDRPYYGYTF. The CDR3, as DNA: TGCGCCAGCAGCCTCCCCGACAGGCCCTACTATGGCTACACCTTC. The chain has TRBV4-3 and TRBJ1-2; a possible D gene is TRBD1 (6 bases). CDR3 length equals 15 residues. The germline V gene has CDR1 LGHNA and CDR2 YSLEER. V lost 4 bases and J lost 3, with 15 bases in between.

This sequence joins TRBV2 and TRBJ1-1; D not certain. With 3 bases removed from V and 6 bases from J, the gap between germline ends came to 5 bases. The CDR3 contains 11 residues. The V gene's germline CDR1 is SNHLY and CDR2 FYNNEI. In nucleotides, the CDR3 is TGTGCCAGCAGTGAGTACTCTGAAGCTTTCTTT. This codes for CASSEYSEAFF.

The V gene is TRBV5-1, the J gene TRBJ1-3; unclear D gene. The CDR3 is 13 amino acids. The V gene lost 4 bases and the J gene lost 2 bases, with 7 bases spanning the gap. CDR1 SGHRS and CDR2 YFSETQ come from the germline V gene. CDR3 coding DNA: TGCGCCAGCAGCCCAAGCGCTGGAAACACCATATATTTT. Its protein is CASSPSAGNTIYF.

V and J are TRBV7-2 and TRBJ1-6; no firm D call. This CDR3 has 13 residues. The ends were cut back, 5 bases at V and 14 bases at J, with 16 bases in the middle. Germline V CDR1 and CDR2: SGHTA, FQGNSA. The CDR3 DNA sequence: TGTGCCAGCAGCCCCCGTGGCCTTTCGACCCTCCACTTT. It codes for CASSPRGLSTLHF.

CDR3 nucleotides: TGCAGCGTTGGGTCAGGGGGGTACTACGAGCAGTACTTC. It specifies CSVGSGGYYEQYF. This chain connects TRBV29-1 to TRBJ2-7, with D tentatively TRBD1 (7 bases). Trimming shortened V by 4 bases and J by 3 bases, and 13 bases separated the two germline ends. This CDR3 region has 13 residues. Germline V CDR1 and CDR2: SQVTM, ANQGSEA.

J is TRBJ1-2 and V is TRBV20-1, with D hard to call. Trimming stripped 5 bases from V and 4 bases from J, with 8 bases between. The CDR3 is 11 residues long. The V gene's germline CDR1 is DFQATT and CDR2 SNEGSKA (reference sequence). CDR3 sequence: CSAPQSYGYTF. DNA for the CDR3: TGCAGTGCTCCCCAGTCCTATGGCTACACCTTC.

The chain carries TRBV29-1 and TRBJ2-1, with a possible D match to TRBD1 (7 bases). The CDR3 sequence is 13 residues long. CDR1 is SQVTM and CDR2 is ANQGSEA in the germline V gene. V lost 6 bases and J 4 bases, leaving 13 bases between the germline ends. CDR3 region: CSVAGQRYNEQFF. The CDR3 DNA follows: TGCAGCGTCGCGGGACAGAGGTACAATGAGCAGTTCTTC.